This TCR beta chain was sequenced in a study of TIL therapy for anti-PD-1-resistant metastatic lung cancer. Across the whole study: Patients had a median age of 54 years (range roughly 38-75). Half of patients were current or former smokers.

The immunoSEQ assay was v3. Method: immunoSEQ multiplex PCR; TCRdb's copy keeps in-frame clones and lacks some. Here the sample spans 55,000 to 70,000 clones, more than 75% being singletons. General study results and limits: Infused TIL clonotypes partially replaced the baseline blood repertoire, then decayed over months. Patients were highly selected, enriched for treatment-naive, never-smoker and oncogene-addicted cases.

Details on this clone: The antigen remains undetermined.

This sample's time point: pre-treatment sample, taken before nivolumab and TIL therapy. The sequencing here drew on blood, taken at baseline. The sequence was collected from a person aged 25-79 years with non-small cell lung cancer.

The CDR3 spells CASSGASGTEAFF. Written as DNA, the CDR3 is TGTGCCAGCAGTGGGGCTTCGGGCACTGAAGCTTTCTTT. This sequence joins TRBV27 and TRBJ1-1, with TRBD1 as a possible D gene (5 bases). CDR3 length: 13 amino acids. V was shortened by 5 bases and J by 4 bases, with 11 bases between the two germline ends. CDR1 is MNHEY, CDR2 SMNVEV, per germline (reference sequence).